Listed here are 32 T cell receptor beta chains from one sample, sequenced in a study of blood T cell repertoires in COVID-19. Clones were read by immunoSEQ multiplex PCR, and TCRdb kept only the in-frame ones, dropping some. This table holds tens of thousands of clones, more than 70% found once. The sequenced material came from peripheral blood. The receptors originated from a woman aged 65 to 85 with acute or convalescent COVID-19.

This chain connects TRBV2 to TRBJ2-7; D perhaps matches TRBD1 (6 bases). Trimming pared 6 bases from V and 1 base from J, leaving 25 bases between. The germline gives CDR1 SNHLY, CDR2 FYNNEI. The CDR3 length is 18 residues. In DNA, the CDR3 is TGTGCCAGCAGGGGGGCCAGCGGCCCGCGGGCGGATTCCTACGAGCAGTACGTC. This encodes CASRGASGPRADSYEQYV.

The chain has TRBV5-1 and TRBJ2-6, with no clear D. V was cut by 0 bases and J by 1 base, with 5 bases left in between. The CDR3 covers 15 residues. Germline assignment: CDR1 SGHRS and CDR2 YFSETQ. The CDR3 reads CASSLGVSGANVLTF. The CDR3 DNA follows: TGCGCCAGCAGCTTGGGAGTTTCTGGGGCCAACGTCCTGACTTTC.

The rearrangement uses TRBV7-2 and TRBJ1-6; D is unclear. Trimming shortened V by 1 base and J by 7 bases, and 11 bases separated the two germline ends. Germline loops: CDR1 SGHTA, CDR2 FQGNSA. The CDR3 spans 15 residues. The CDR3 sequence is CASSLDRPGNSPLHF. In DNA form, the CDR3 reads TGTGCCAGCAGCTTAGACCGGCCGGGGAATTCACCCCTCCACTTT.

The genes are TRBV19 and TRBJ1-1, with D tentatively TRBD1 (5 bases). The V and J ends lost 0 bases and 13 bases respectively, with 15 bases between them. Germline-derived CDR1 and CDR2 are LNHDA and SQIVND (reference sequence). CDR3 length equals 13 residues. The CDR3 loop is CASSIDRENSGFF. The CDR3 coding sequence is TGTGCCAGTAGTATAGACAGGGAAAATTCGGGTTTCTTT.

This chain connects TRBV27 to TRBJ1-6, with 7 bases that match TRBD1. The CDR3 consists of 16 residues. Germline lookup yields CDR1 MNHEY and CDR2 SMNVEV (reference sequence). Trimming removed 1 base from V and 6 bases from J; junction bases left unmatched: 6. The CDR3 DNA follows: TGTGCCAGCAGTTTATTCGGCAGGGGGGCTAATTCACCCCTCCACTTT. It encodes CASSLFGRGANSPLHF.

The chain employs TRBV29-1 and TRBJ1-2, with D perhaps TRBD1 (5 bases). Per the germline V gene, CDR1 is SQVTM and CDR2 is ANQGSEA. This CDR3 comprises 15 residues. Trimming cost V 0 bases and J 0 bases, with 11 bases left between them. CDR3 residues: CSVEDRVGPNYGYTF. In DNA form, the CDR3 reads TGCAGCGTTGAAGACAGGGTCGGTCCTAACTATGGCTACACCTTC.

CDR3 DNA sequence: TGTGCCAGCAGCCAACCGAACAGGCCGGATACGCAGTATTTT. This encodes CASSQPNRPDTQYF. The chain couples TRBV16 to TRBJ2-3; D perhaps matches TRBD1 (5 bases). This CDR3 is 14 amino acids long. Between the trimmed V and J ends, which lost 2 bases and 6 bases, there was a span of 12 bases. Germline values: CDR1 KGHSY, CDR2 FQNENV.

This chain uses TRBV7-9 with TRBJ2-7; TRBD1 aligns across 9 bases. CDR1 is SEHNR, CDR2 FQNEAQ, per germline (reference sequence). The CDR3 has 12 residues. V shed 5 bases and J 5 bases; nucleotides not matched to a gene: 1. The CDR3 is CASSRDRDEQYV. In DNA form, the CDR3 reads TGTGCCAGCAGCCGGGACAGGGACGAGCAGTACGTC.

The chain uses TRBV27 and TRBJ1-1; D is perhaps TRBD1 (5 bases). Germline-derived CDR1 and CDR2 are MNHEY and SMNVEV (reference sequence). Trimming shortened V by 2 bases and J by 1 base, and 8 bases separated the two germline ends. This CDR3 spans 14 amino acids. This CDR3 is CASSLQGWNTEAFF. The CDR3 coding sequence is TGTGCCAGCAGTTTACAGGGCTGGAACACTGAAGCTTTCTTT.

The chain combines TRBV7-8 with TRBJ2-5; a possible D gene is TRBD1 (6 bases). Trimming removed 5 bases from V and 5 bases from J, with 21 bases in between. The CDR3 loop spans 16 amino acids. Germline CDR1 and CDR2: SGHVS and FQNEAQ. The CDR3 DNA sequence: TGTGCCAGCAGCCTGCCAGGGGCCCGCGTGGGGGAGACCCAGTACTTC. Its translation is CASSLPGARVGETQYF.

The rearrangement joins TRBV27 to TRBJ2-1; TRBD2 matches at 11 bases. From germline, CDR1 is MNHEY and CDR2 SMNVEV (reference sequence). J was trimmed by 3 bases and V by 5 bases; bases with no gene match: 9. The CDR3 loop spans 17 amino acids. CDR3 DNA: TGTGCCAGCAGTACATCTTTAGCGGGAGGGATCTACAATGAGCAGTTCTTC. Amino acids: CASSTSLAGGIYNEQFF.

The V and J genes are TRBV4-1 and TRBJ1-2; TRBD1 might be the D (6 bases). V was clipped by 3 bases and J by 9 bases, with 8 bases between them. The CDR3 is made up of 11 amino acids. CDR1 and CDR2 (germline): MGHRA, YSYEKL. CDR3 amino acids: CASSHRDSYTF. CDR3 nucleotide sequence: TGCGCCAGCAGCCACCGGGACAGCTACACCTTC.

The chain couples TRBV4-1 to TRBJ2-3, with D possibly TRBD2 on 6 matching bases. The CDR3 totals 16 residues. Germline values: CDR1 MGHRA, CDR2 YSYEKL. V dropped 0 bases and J dropped 4 bases, with 14 bases sitting between them. The CDR3 reads CASSQEWGVGADTQYF. The CDR3 DNA reads as TGCGCCAGCAGCCAAGAATGGGGGGTTGGCGCAGATACGCAGTATTTT.

V and J are TRBV4-3 and TRBJ2-3; D possibly corresponds to TRBD1 (6 bases). Trimming removed 1 base at V and 0 bases at J, with 11 bases between. Germline values: CDR1 LGHNA, CDR2 YSLEER. CDR3 size: 16 residues. The CDR3 here is CASSQANRASTDTQYF. The CDR3 bases are TGCGCCAGCAGCCAAGCCAACAGGGCCAGCACAGATACGCAGTATTTT.

V gene TRBV9 combines with J gene TRBJ2-1; 8 nucleotides line up with TRBD2. Germline V lookup: CDR1 SGDLS, CDR2 YYNGEE. V trimming: 3 bases; J trimming: 8 bases; junction bases outside the gene matches: 10. The CDR3 is made up of 15 amino acids. The CDR3 DNA sequence: TGTGCCAGCAGCGGGGAGATAGCGGGATTCGATGAGCAGTTCTTC. Protein product: CASSGEIAGFDEQFF.

The rearrangement links TRBV19 to TRBJ2-7, with 8 nucleotides matching TRBD1. Germline CDR1 is LNHDA and CDR2 is SQIVND (reference sequence). With 5 bases clipped from V and 4 bases from J, the junction kept 4 bases outside the gene matches. The CDR3 is made up of 13 amino acids. CDR3: CASSSRQGYEQYV. In DNA form, the CDR3 reads TGTGCCAGTAGTTCACGACAGGGGTACGAGCAGTACGTC.

The DNA of the CDR3 is TGCGCCAGCAGGGTTCTAGCGGGAGGGTCGCCTGAGCAGTTCTTC. Residues: CASRVLAGGSPEQFF. The rearrangement joins TRBV4-1 to TRBJ2-1, with 12 bases identical to TRBD2. V trimming: 6 bases; J trimming: 9 bases; junction bases outside the gene matches: 9. Germline CDR1 is MGHRA and CDR2 is YSYEKL. The CDR3 runs to 15 residues.

The chain is built from TRBV7-8 and TRBJ2-1; TRBD2 matches 7 bases. V was clipped by 1 base and J by 6 bases; unmatched bases: 6. Germline V gives CDR1 SGHVS, CDR2 FQNEAQ. The CDR3 spans 15 residues. In DNA form, the CDR3 reads TGTGCCAGCAGCTTAGGTCTAGCGGTGGGCAATGAGCAGTTCTTC. Its translation is CASSLGLAVGNEQFF.

V gene TRBV11-2 combines with J gene TRBJ2-7; tentative D call: TRBD1 (6 bases). The CDR3 runs 14 residues. Trimming took 5 bases from V and 2 from J, leaving 13 bases between them. From germline, CDR1 is SGHAT and CDR2 FQNNGV. The CDR3 is CASSPWDNPYEQYV. As DNA, the CDR3 is TGTGCCAGCAGCCCATGGGACAACCCCTACGAGCAGTACGTC.

The gene calls are TRBV4-1 and TRBJ1-1; tentatively, D is TRBD1 (5 bases). V was shortened by 0 bases and J by 7 bases, with 12 bases between the two germline ends. The germline CDR1 and CDR2 sequences are MGHRA and YSYEKL. This CDR3 region has 14 residues. CDR3 DNA: TGCGCCAGCAGCCAAGATTCGGGGGACCGTGAAGCTTTCTTT. This gives the protein CASSQDSGDREAFF.

This clone appeared a few times. The rearrangement links TRBV11-2 to TRBJ2-2, with 10 bases matching TRBD1. Germline V gene lookup returns CDR1 SGHAT and CDR2 FQNNGV. Trimming took 5 bases from V and 6 from J; bases not matched to a gene: 6. The CDR3 sequence is 15 residues long. Here the CDR3 DNA reads TGTGCCAGCAGCCGCGGGACAGGGGCTTCCGGGGAGCTGTTTTTT. Translated, it gives CASSRGTGASGELFF.

CDR3 bases: TGTGCCAGCAGCCCCCGGACAGGAGATGCAACTAATGAAAAACTGTTTTTT. It is translated as CASSPRTGDATNEKLFF. V is TRBV5-5 and J is TRBJ1-4, with 7 bases lining up with TRBD1. V trimming: 4 bases; J trimming: 0 bases; junction bases outside the gene matches: 9. The germline CDR1 and CDR2 sequences are SGHKS and YYEKEE (reference sequence). The CDR3 length is 17 residues.

The gene calls are TRBV9 and TRBJ1-2; TRBD1 matches at 7 bases. Germline V gene lookup returns CDR1 SGDLS and CDR2 YYNGEE. Losses at the gene ends were 4 bases for V and 4 bases for J; bases not matched to a gene: 10. CDR3 length: 15 residues. The CDR3 region has the DNA TGTGCCAGCAGCCCATTGACAGGGTTTAGCTATGGCTACACCTTC. It encodes CASSPLTGFSYGYTF.

This clone was counted once. This chain uses TRBV7-2 with TRBJ1-1; D perhaps matches TRBD1 (5 bases). Germline V CDR1 and CDR2: SGHTA, FQGNSA. The CDR3 covers 13 residues. Trimming removed 4 bases from V and 5 bases from J, with 11 bases in between. The CDR3 nucleotides read TGTGCCAGCAGCTCCATCGGGGGTACTGAAGCTTTCTTT. Amino acids: CASSSIGGTEAFF.

This sequence joins TRBV28 and TRBJ2-7; 9 positions match TRBD1. The CDR3 totals 14 residues. CDR1 is MDHEN, CDR2 SYDVKM, per germline. The V segment lost 7 bases and the J segment 5 bases; nucleotides outside the gene matches: 9. This chain's CDR3 is CASNSGTGSDEQYV. The CDR3 DNA follows: TGTGCCAGCAACTCCGGGACAGGGAGCGACGAGCAGTACGTC.

The chain employs TRBV5-1 and TRBJ1-2; the D is unclear. This CDR3 contains 21 residues. Trimming pared 5 bases from V and 2 bases from J, leaving 34 bases between. Germline V gene lookup returns CDR1 SGHRS and CDR2 YFSETQ. The CDR3 here is CASSPSGRAPQGLFENYGYTF. The CDR3 DNA sequence: TGCGCCAGCAGTCCGTCTGGGAGGGCCCCACAAGGGTTGTTTGAAAACTATGGCTACACCTTC.

The gene calls are TRBV14 and TRBJ2-5; 7 bases are shared with TRBD2. CDR3 size: 15 residues. Trimming removed 4 bases from V and 5 bases from J; junction bases left unmatched: 10. Per the germline V gene, CDR1 is SGHDN and CDR2 is FVKESK. This CDR3 reads CASSLSTSLLETQYF. The CDR3 DNA follows: TGTGCCAGCAGCCTTTCGACTAGCCTTTTGGAGACCCAGTACTTC.

This CDR3 reads CASRWDRAETEAFF. As DNA, the CDR3 is TGTGCCAGCAGGTGGGACAGGGCGGAAACTGAAGCTTTCTTT. V usage is TRBV6-5 and J usage is TRBJ1-1; 9 bases line up with TRBD1. Per the germline V gene, CDR1 is MNHEY and CDR2 is SVGAGI. The CDR3 totals 14 residues. V shed 6 bases, J shed 5 bases, and the junction held 7 bases outside the gene matches.

This sequence joins TRBV2 and TRBJ2-1, with TRBD2 identical over 9 bases. The CDR3 consists of 13 residues. The germline V gene encodes CDR1 SNHLY and CDR2 FYNNEI. V gave up 7 bases and J gave up 5 bases; unmatched junction bases: 3. The CDR3 reads CASNIAGDNEQFF. CDR3 DNA sequence: TGTGCCAGCAACATAGCGGGGGACAATGAGCAGTTCTTC.

The chain recombines TRBV20-1 with TRBJ2-1, with 7 nucleotides matching TRBD2. Germline trimming cut 3 bases from V and 7 bases from J; bases unmatched to any gene: 15. CDR1 is DFQATT, CDR2 SNEGSKA, per germline (reference sequence). The CDR3 contains 16 residues. CDR3 nucleotide sequence: TGCAGTGCTAGTCCCCCGGGACTACTTTACTGGAATGAGCAGTTCTTC. Translated: CSASPPGLLYWNEQFF.

This clone was found a few times. The V gene is TRBV4-1, the J gene TRBJ1-6, with D perhaps matching TRBD1 (5 bases). V lost 7 bases and J lost 5, with 18 bases in between. In germline, CDR1 is MGHRA, CDR2 YSYEKL. The CDR3 contains 16 residues. For the CDR3, the DNA is TGCGCCAGCACCCGGGGACTCTCAAACAATAATTCACCCCTCCACTTT. Amino acids: CASTRGLSNNNSPLHF.

CDR3 sequence: CASSLRSGRAFDTGELFF. The CDR3 nucleotides read TGTGCCAGCAGCTTAAGGAGCGGGAGGGCCTTCGACACCGGGGAGCTGTTTTTT. The V gene is TRBV7-2, the J gene TRBJ2-2, with 10 bases lining up with TRBD2. J lost 3 bases, V lost 2 bases, and 9 bases had no gene match. CDR1 SGHTA and CDR2 FQGNSA come from the germline V gene. CDR3 length equals 18 residues.